These T cell receptor beta chains were read from a single sample in a study of OX40 agonist ivuxolimab in advanced cancers. Here immunoSEQ multiplex PCR was the method, and the copy in TCRdb shows in-frame clones only, minus some. Here the sample spans some 110,000 clones, 93% being singletons. Sequencing was performed on CD4+ or CD8+ T cells sorted from blood, taken in a trial of the OX40 agonist ivuxolimab. The receptors come from an adult with an advanced solid tumor such as melanoma, head and neck, liver or kidney cancer. Both conserved end residues are part of each CDR3. Each record gives: clone size, CDR3 length, D gene, V gene, J gene, CDR3 DNA, CDR3 protein. D genes are given only for firm matches. Clone size is shown for a subset of rows, as once, few, many or a class of expanded clone.

>.|13|TRBD1|TRBV6-5|TRBJ1-2
TGTGCCAGCAGCCCCAGGGGGACGCAAGGCTACACCTTC
CASSPRGTQGYTF
>.|14|.|TRBV6-5|TRBJ2-3
TGTGCCAGCCGAGCAGGGATCGGGCCAGATACGCAGTATTTT
CASRAGIGPDTQYF
>once|13|.|TRBV27|TRBJ1-1
TGTGCCAGTCTGAGCAGCATGAACACTGAAGCTTTCTTT
CASLSSMNTEAFF
>.|14|.|TRBV11-3|TRBJ2-7
TGTGCCAGCAGCTTAGTGGCGGGGTCCCACGAGCAGTACTTC
CASSLVAGSHEQYF
>.|12|.|TRBV14|TRBJ1-1
TGTGCCAGCAGCCAAACAGGGATCGAAGCTTTCTTT
CASSQTGIEAFF
>.|14|TRBD1|TRBV5-6|TRBJ1-6
TGTGCCAGCAGCTTCACAGGGGGCAATTCACCCCTCCACTTT
CASSFTGGNSPLHF
>.|17|TRBD1|TRBV29-1|TRBJ2-3
TGCAGCGTTGAAGCGGGACAGGGATCAAGAAACACAGATACGCAGTATTTT
CSVEAGQGSRNTDTQYF
>.|17|TRBD1|TRBV4-1|TRBJ1-5
TGCGCCAGCAGCCAACCGTGGGACAGGGTCCTGCATCAGCCCCAGCATTTT
CASSQPWDRVLHQPQHF
>.|19|.|TRBV19|TRBJ2-2
TGTGCCAGTAGTATAAGCCTCGGCAGGAAAGGGAGGAACACCGGGGAGCTGTTTTTT
CASSISLGRKGRNTGELFF
>once|13|.|TRBV28|TRBJ1-5
TGTGCCAGCAGTTCGGAGGCGAATCAGCCCCAGCATTTT
CASSSEANQPQHF
>.|14|.|TRBV4-2|TRBJ2-5
TGTGCCAGCAGCCAAGATAGAGCCCAAGAGACCCAGTACTTC
CASSQDRAQETQYF
>.|14|TRBD1|TRBV6-5|TRBJ1-2
TGTGCCAGCAGACGGACAGGGGAGGGCTATGGCTACACCTTC
CASRRTGEGYGYTF
>.|16|TRBD1|TRBV4-3|TRBJ2-7
TGCGCCAGCAGCCAAGATCCCACCACAGGGGTCGACGAGCAGTACTTC
CASSQDPTTGVDEQYF
>.|19|.|TRBV28|TRBJ1-6
TGTGCCAGCAGTTTATGGACCGATCTGGCTGGCTCCTATAATTCACCCCTCCACTTT
CASSLWTDLAGSYNSPLHF
>.|13|.|TRBV28|TRBJ2-7
TGTGCCAGCAGTCAACGGCCCTCCTACGAGCAGTACTTC
CASSQRPSYEQYF
>.|12|.|TRBV9|TRBJ2-7
TGTGCCAGCAGCGTAGGATCCCACGAGCAGTACTTC
CASSVGSHEQYF
>once|15|.|TRBV18|TRBJ2-7
TGTGCCAGCTCACCAACGACAGGATCTACCTACGAGCAGTACTTC
CASSPTTGSTYEQYF
>.|15|.|TRBV4-3|TRBJ2-1
TGCGCCAGCAGCCAAGATTCGGTAATGTACAATGAGCAGTTCTTC
CASSQDSVMYNEQFF
>.|13|.|TRBV11-3|TRBJ2-1
TGTGCCAGCAGCTTTACCGAAGTGGGTGAGCAGTTCTTC
CASSFTEVGEQFF